This TCR beta chain is from a study of Ad26.COV2.S vaccination and SARS-CoV-2 variants. Study overall: By the intramuscular route, Ad26.COV2.S was given once, or twice 56 days apart.

Treatment defined: around 19 received Ad26.COV2.S at low or high dose, single or two shots; about 5 received placebo; per-sample allocation not given. Sample collection was performed on day 63 after the first vaccine or placebo injection. An adult donor aged 18-55 years was enrolled in Boston. Profiling relied on immunoSEQ multiplex PCR, and the TCRdb table lists in-frame clones only, not all of them. Among roughly 460,000 clones, roughly nine tenths were seen once, and the ten largest hold 1.7%. Trimming at V came to 3 bases and at J to 5 bases, leaving 6 bases not matched to a gene. Germline V gene lookup returns CDR1 SGHDN and CDR2 FVKESK. The CDR3 loop spans 18 amino acids.

The starting material was peripheral blood, obtained in a trial of Ad26.COV2.S vaccine versus placebo. The receptor comes from a person aged 18-65 years who received the Ad26.COV2.S COVID-19 vaccine or a placebo. The genes are TRBV14 and TRBJ2-2, with 16 bases that match TRBD2. The CDR3 coding sequence is TGTGCCAGCAGCCACAGCGAGGGACTAGCGGGAGGGACCGGGGAGCTGTTTTTT. Protein sequence: CASSHSEGLAGGTGELFF. The full variable domain, its missing parts supplied by reference TRBV14 and TRBJ2-2, is EAGVTQFPSHSVIEKGQTVTLRCDPISGHDNLYWYRRVMGKEIKFLLHFVKESKQDESGMPNNRFLAERTGGTYSTLKVQPAELEDSGVYFCASSHSEGLAGGTGELFFGEGSRLTVL.